This passage covers 14 T cell receptor beta chains from one sample sequenced in a study of T cells after somatic rescue of genetic block. The method was immunoSEQ multiplex PCR; TCRdb's version includes in-frame clones alone and lacks a portion of them. Of 68,000 or so clones listed, around 90% are singletons. The sample was peripheral blood mononuclear cells (PBMCs). The receptor set was obtained from a man aged 35-49 years.

This clone was seen just once. The chain links TRBV7-2 to TRBJ2-7; D might be TRBD1 (6 bases). The CDR3 spans 16 residues. V lost 1 base and J lost 4, with 17 bases in between. Germline V CDR1 and CDR2: SGHTA, FQGNSA. The CDR3 bases are TGTGCCAGCAGCTTAGGGACTCAGGGGTGGGGGTACGAGCAGTACTTC. This codes for CASSLGTQGWGYEQYF.

The chain is built from TRBV7-3 and TRBJ2-5, with 8 bases identical to TRBD2. Germline V gene sequence: CDR1 SGHTA, CDR2 FQGTGA. The junction had 7 bases not matched to a gene; V was cut back by 4 bases and J by 3 bases. The CDR3 runs to 15 residues. The CDR3 DNA follows: TGTGCCAGCAGCTCCGGGGGGGAGCTGGAAGAGACCCAGTACTTC. This translates into CASSSGGELEETQYF.

The chain employs TRBV15 and TRBJ2-1; the match to TRBD2 covers 14 bases. The CDR3 is 19 residues long. V trimming: 4 bases; J trimming: 2 bases; junction bases outside the gene matches: 10. CDR1 and CDR2 from the germline V gene are LNHNV and YYDKDF (reference sequence). The DNA of the CDR3 is TGTGCCACCAGCACTCCGGGACTAGCGGGAGAAAGGACCTACAATGAGCAGTTCTTC. Translated, it gives CATSTPGLAGERTYNEQFF.

The CDR3 here is CATSRGTSTDTQYF. The DNA of the CDR3 is TGTGCCACCAGCAGGGGGACTAGCACAGATACGCAGTATTTT. The chain employs TRBV15 and TRBJ2-3; the D gene is possibly TRBD2 (6 bases). This CDR3 has 14 amino acids. V was shortened by 3 bases and J by 0 bases, with 7 bases between the two germline ends. Germline-derived CDR1 and CDR2 are LNHNV and YYDKDF (reference sequence). Based on the CDR3 plus reference TRBV15 and TRBJ2-3, the full variable domain is DAMVIQNPRYQVTQFGKPVTLSCSQTLNHNVMYWYQQKSSQAPKLLFHYYDKDFNNEADTPDNFQSRRPNTSFCFLDIRSPGLGDTAMYLCATSRGTSTDTQYFGPGTRLTVL.

The sample holds a few counts of this clone. Other nucleotide sequences in the sample specify the same CDR3. The chain combines TRBV6-1 with TRBJ1-2; 12 nucleotides agree with TRBD1. The CDR3 contains 14 residues. J was trimmed by 8 bases and V by 4 bases; bases with no gene match: 5. Germline loops: CDR1 MNHNS, CDR2 SASEGT. The CDR3 is CASSAGQGAYGYTF. DNA for the CDR3: TGTGCCAGCAGTGCGGGACAGGGGGCATACGGCTACACCTTC.

The J gene is TRBJ1-1, the V gene TRBV6-5, with 8 nucleotides matching TRBD1. The germline gives CDR1 MNHEY, CDR2 SVGAGI. The CDR3 contains 15 residues. Trimming cost V 2 bases and J 5 bases; bases outside gene matches: 7. CDR3 residues: CASSYKGQAATEAFF. CDR3 sequence (DNA): TGTGCCAGCAGTTACAAGGGACAGGCGGCTACTGAAGCTTTCTTT.

The rearrangement links TRBV27 to TRBJ2-1; 7 positions agree with TRBD1. The junction had 5 bases not matched to a gene; V was cut back by 4 bases and J by 2 bases. The germline V gene encodes CDR1 MNHEY and CDR2 SMNVEV (reference sequence). This CDR3 contains 15 residues. The CDR3 DNA reads TGTGCCAGCAGTTCTGGGACAGAGGCCTACAATGAGCAGTTCTTC. This translates into CASSSGTEAYNEQFF.

The J gene is TRBJ2-1, the V gene TRBV6-1; TRBD2 aligns across 12 bases. V was clipped by 0 bases and J by 8 bases; unmatched bases: 17. CDR1 MNHNS and CDR2 SASEGT come from the germline V gene. The CDR3 runs to 20 residues. This CDR3 is CASSEAEASGRAGMRDEQFF. The CDR3 region has the DNA TGTGCCAGCAGTGAAGCTGAGGCTAGCGGGAGGGCGGGTATGAGGGATGAGCAGTTCTTC.

The rearrangement joins TRBV5-1 to TRBJ1-1; D gene unclear. CDR3 size: 13 residues. Germline V gives CDR1 SGHRS, CDR2 YFSETQ. Trimming took off 5 bases at V and 4 bases at J, with 12 bases between the two ends. The CDR3 region has the DNA TGCGCCAGCAGGGCCGACGGGAGCACTGAAGCTTTCTTT. Translation: CASRADGSTEAFF.

The V gene is TRBV7-3, the J gene TRBJ2-6; 8 bases match TRBD1. The V segment lost 5 bases and the J segment 6 bases; nucleotides outside the gene matches: 6. Germline V gene sequence: CDR1 SGHTA, CDR2 FQGTGA. The CDR3 consists of 15 residues. The CDR3 here is CASSLGQGMANVLTF. The CDR3 coding sequence is TGTGCCAGCAGCCTCGGACAGGGTATGGCCAACGTCCTGACTTTC.

The V call is TRBV11-1, the J call TRBJ2-5, with D tentatively TRBD1 or TRBD2 (5 bases each). Trimming removed 4 bases at V and 5 bases at J, with 23 bases between. The length of the CDR3 is 17 residues. The germline CDR1 and CDR2 sequences are SGHAT and FQDESV (reference sequence). This chain's CDR3 is CASSSNRDLILGETQYF. The CDR3 DNA is TGTGCCAGCAGCTCAAACCGGGACCTCATATTAGGGGAGACCCAGTACTTC.

The CDR3 DNA is TGTGCCAGTAGTATAGGTGGCGGGAGGGCCGGGGAGCTGTTTTTT. Amino acids: CASSIGGGRAGELFF. The rearrangement links TRBV19 to TRBJ2-2; 9 bases line up with TRBD2. Germline lookup yields CDR1 LNHDA and CDR2 SQIVND (reference sequence). With 1 base clipped from V and 6 bases from J, the junction kept 3 bases outside the gene matches. The CDR3 consists of 15 residues.

The chain employs TRBV15 and TRBJ2-7, with D hard to call. V lost 9 bases and J lost 0, with 18 bases in between. This CDR3 has 15 residues. The germline CDR1 and CDR2 sequences are LNHNV and YYDKDF (reference sequence). The CDR3 reads CATTPSGFSSYEQYF. CDR3 coding DNA: TGTGCCACTACTCCATCCGGGTTCAGCTCCTACGAGCAGTACTTC.

This clone appeared a few times. The genes are TRBV4-3 and TRBJ2-3; D might be TRBD2 (6 bases). This CDR3 comprises 16 residues. Per germline, CDR1 LGHNA and CDR2 YSLEER. Deletions cut 1 base from V and 4 bases from J, with 15 bases between. CDR3 in amino acids: CASSQGGGIGPDTQYF. DNA of the CDR3: TGCGCCAGCAGCCAAGGGGGCGGGATAGGACCAGATACGCAGTATTTT.